The following is a T cell receptor (beta chain) sequence with its context. Its target is not known. PCR employed 60 Vbeta and 13 Jbeta primers. Data came from immunoSEQ multiplex PCR; TCRdb stores just in-frame clones and leaves some out. The sample lists about 200,000 clones; approximately 85% were seen once. CDR3 size: 17 residues. Trimming left V 5 bases short and J 2 bases short, with 19 bases between. Germline-derived CDR1 and CDR2 are SGHTA and FQGNSA. This record belongs to a study of cytomegalovirus exposure and HLA in healthy donors. Overall study: There were approximately 80 million unique TCRs (from HLA-typed donors) in an early data release. General observations from the study: Investigators reported 164 TCR beta chains as tied to cytomegalovirus. As was reported, the HLA-A and HLA-B alleles of most subjects were accurately predicted from TCR beta sequences.

The sequence was collected from a man younger than 35 in good health and CMV-seronegative. The source material was PBMCs. The chain is built from TRBV7-2 and TRBJ1-3, with no clear D. This CDR3 is CASSPAVRRSAGNTIYF. The CDR3 DNA sequence: TGTGCCAGCAGCCCTGCAGTACGGCGGTCGGCTGGAAACACCATATATTTT.